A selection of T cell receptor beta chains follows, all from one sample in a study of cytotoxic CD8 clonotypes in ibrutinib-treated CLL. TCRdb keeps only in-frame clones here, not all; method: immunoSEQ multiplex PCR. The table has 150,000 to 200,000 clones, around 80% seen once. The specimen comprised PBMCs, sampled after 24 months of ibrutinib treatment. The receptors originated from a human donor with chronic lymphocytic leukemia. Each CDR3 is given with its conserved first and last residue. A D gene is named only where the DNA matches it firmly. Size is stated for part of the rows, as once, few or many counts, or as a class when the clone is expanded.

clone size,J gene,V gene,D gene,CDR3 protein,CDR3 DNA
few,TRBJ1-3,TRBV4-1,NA,CASSQGRGLGNTIYF,TGCGCCAGCAGCCAAGGACGGGGGCTCGGAAACACCATATATTTT
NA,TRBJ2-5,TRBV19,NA,CASSRGDKQETQYF,TGTGCCAGTAGTCGCGGGGATAAACAAGAGACCCAGTACTTC
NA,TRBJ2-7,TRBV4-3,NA,CASSQGIKWRDSPSYEQYF,TGCGCCAGCAGCCAAGGTATCAAATGGCGGGACAGCCCTTCCTACGAGCAGTACTTC
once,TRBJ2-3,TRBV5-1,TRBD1,CASSLGSTGPTDTQYF,TGCGCCAGCAGCTTGGGTTCGACAGGGCCCACAGATACGCAGTATTTT
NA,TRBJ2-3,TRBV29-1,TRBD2,CSVAGLAGTSTDTQYF,TGCAGCGTGGCGGGACTAGCGGGAACTAGCACAGATACGCAGTATTTT
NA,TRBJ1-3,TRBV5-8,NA,CASSLRQRNSGNTIYF,TGTGCCAGCAGCCTAAGACAGAGGAATTCTGGAAACACCATATATTTT
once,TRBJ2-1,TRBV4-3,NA,CASSQDLGRGQFF,TGCGCCAGCAGCCAAGATCTCGGGAGAGGGCAGTTCTTC
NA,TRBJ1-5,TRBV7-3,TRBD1,CASRQYRGEDNQPQHF,TGTGCCAGCAGACAATACAGGGGCGAGGACAATCAGCCCCAGCATTTT
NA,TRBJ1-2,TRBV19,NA,CASNHRLPSYGYTF,TGTGCCAGTAACCACAGACTACCCTCCTATGGCTACACCTTC
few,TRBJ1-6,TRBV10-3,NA,CAISGTGNSPLHF,TGTGCCATCAGTGGGACGGGTAATTCACCCCTCCACTTT
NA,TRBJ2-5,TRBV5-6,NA,CASSWDNGYQETQYF,TGTGCCAGCAGCTGGGACAACGGGTACCAAGAGACCCAGTACTTC
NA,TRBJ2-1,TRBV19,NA,CASKWGEEQFF,TGTGCCAGTAAATGGGGGGAAGAGCAGTTCTTC
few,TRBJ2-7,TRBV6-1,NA,CASSEGGVPYEQYF,TGTGCCAGCAGTGAAGGAGGGGTCCCCTACGAGCAGTACTTC
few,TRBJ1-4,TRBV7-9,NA,CASSQTATYNEKLFF,TGTGCCAGCAGCCAGACAGCTACCTATAATGAAAAACTGTTTTTT
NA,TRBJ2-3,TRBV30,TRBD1,CAWSSGGLGGDTQYF,TGTGCCTGGAGTTCAGGGGGCCTCGGGGGAGATACGCAGTATTTT
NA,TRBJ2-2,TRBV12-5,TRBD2,CASRLAGDTGELFF,TGTGCTAGTAGACTAGCGGGGGACACCGGGGAGCTGTTTTTT
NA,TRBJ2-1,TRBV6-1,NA,CASSEALTGSYNEQFF,TGTGCCAGCAGTGAAGCGCTCACAGGGTCCTACAATGAGCAGTTCTTC
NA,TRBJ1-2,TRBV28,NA,CASSPGRVLYGYTF,TGTGCCAGCAGTCCCGGACGGGTCCTCTATGGCTACACCTTC
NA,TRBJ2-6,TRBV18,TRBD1,CASLCSLGTGGAGANVLTF,TGTGCCAGCTTATGCTCGCTAGGGACAGGGGGCGCTGGGGCCAACGTCCTGACTTTC